The clone carrying this TCR beta chain was seen ten or more times. Its antigen remains unidentified. The CDR3 covers 14 residues. Germline lookup yields CDR1 SGHRS and CDR2 YFSETQ. Trimming took 3 bases from V and 4 from J, leaving 11 bases between them. Molecules of cDNA were individually given unique molecular identifiers that were attached to them. TCRdb itself ran the 5' RACE reads through MiXCR, one entry per CDR3 protein. The sample has 50,000 to 80,000 distinct CDR3 sequences, 4.9% seen once. These data are taken from a study of early T cells in non-severe SARS-CoV-2 infection. Study-level findings and limits: Matching results from VDJdb favored anti-spike CD8 responses, leaving private and CD4 specificities undetected.

The gene calls are TRBV5-1 and TRBJ2-1; D is possibly TRBD1 (5 bases). The TCR comes from an adult who was a healthcare worker with PCR-confirmed SARS-CoV-2 infection or an uninfected control (not recorded which). The sequenced sample consisted of whole blood. The CDR3 DNA reads as TGCGCCAGCAGCTCCCCAGGGATGTACAATGAGCAGTTCTTC. This encodes CASSSPGMYNEQFF.